The entry that follows covers one T cell receptor beta chain sequence. This sample is part of a study of preoperative IRX-2 immunotherapy in early breast cancer. The treatment: preoperative locoregional IRX-2 cytokine immunotherapy. The table came from immunoSEQ multiplex PCR; TCRdb's copy has only in-frame clones and leaves some out. The table lists around 60,000 clones, 94% of them singletons. The CDR3 is made up of 15 amino acids. Germline V gene lookup returns CDR1 SGHNT and CDR2 YYREEE (reference sequence). Germline trimming cut 4 bases from V and 8 bases from J; bases unmatched to any gene: 5. Sampling was done from a patient treated with IRX-2 immunotherapy. The chain combines TRBV5-4 with TRBJ2-1; 14 bases are a match to TRBD2. The TCR was taken from a human donor with breast cancer. CDR3 DNA sequence: TGTGCCAGCAGCGGGGGACTAGCGGGAGAGTATGAGCAGTTCTTC. Its protein product is CASSGGLAGEYEQFF. The variable domain in full, completed from reference TRBV5-4 and TRBJ2-1, reads ETGVTQSPTHLIKTRGQQVTLRCSSQSGHNTVSWYQQALGQGPQFIFQYYREEENGRGNFPPRFSGLQFPNYSSELNVNALELDDSALYLCASSGGLAGEYEQFFGPGTRLTVL.